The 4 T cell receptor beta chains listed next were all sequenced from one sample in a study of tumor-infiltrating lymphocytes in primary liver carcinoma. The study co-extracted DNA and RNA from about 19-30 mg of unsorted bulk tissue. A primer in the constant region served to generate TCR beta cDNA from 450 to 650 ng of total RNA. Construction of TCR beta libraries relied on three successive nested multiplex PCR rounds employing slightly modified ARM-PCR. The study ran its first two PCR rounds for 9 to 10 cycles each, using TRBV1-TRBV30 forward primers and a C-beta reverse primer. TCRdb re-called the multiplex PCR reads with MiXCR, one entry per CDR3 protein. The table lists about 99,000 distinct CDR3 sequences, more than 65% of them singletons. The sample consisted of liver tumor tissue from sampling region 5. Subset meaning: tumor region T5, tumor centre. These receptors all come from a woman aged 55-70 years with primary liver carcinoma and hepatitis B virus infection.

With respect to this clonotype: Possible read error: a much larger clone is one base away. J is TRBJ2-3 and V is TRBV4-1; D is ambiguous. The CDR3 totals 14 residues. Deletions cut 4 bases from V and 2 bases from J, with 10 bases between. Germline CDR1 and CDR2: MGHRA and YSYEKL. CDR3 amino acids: CASSRRLVTDTQYF. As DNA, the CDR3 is TGCGCCAGCAGCCGAAGGTTGGTCACAGATACGCAGTATTTT.

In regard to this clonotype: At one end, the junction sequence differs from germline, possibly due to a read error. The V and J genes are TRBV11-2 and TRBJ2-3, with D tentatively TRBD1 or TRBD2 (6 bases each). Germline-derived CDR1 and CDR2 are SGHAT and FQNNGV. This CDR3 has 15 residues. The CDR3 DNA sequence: TGTGTCAGCAGCCCACTGGGGGGCCCCACAGATACGCAGTATTTT. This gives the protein CVSSPLGGPTDTQYF.

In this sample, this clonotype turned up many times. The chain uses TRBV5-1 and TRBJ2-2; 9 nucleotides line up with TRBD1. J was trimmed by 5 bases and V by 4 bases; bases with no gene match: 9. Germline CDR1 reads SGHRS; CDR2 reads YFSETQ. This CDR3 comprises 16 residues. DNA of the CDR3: TGCGCCAGCAGCGCCGGGACAGGGATATGGACCGGGGAGCTGTTTTTT. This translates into CASSAGTGIWTGELFF.

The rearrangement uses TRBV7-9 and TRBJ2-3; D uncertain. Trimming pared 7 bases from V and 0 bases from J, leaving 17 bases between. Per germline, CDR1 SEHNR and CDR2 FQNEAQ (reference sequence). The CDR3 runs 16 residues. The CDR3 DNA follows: TGTGCCAGCACCCAATACGGAAGCGAAAGCACAGATACGCAGTATTTT. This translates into CASTQYGSESTDTQYF.